This T cell receptor (beta chain) emerged from a study of T cell responses to AZD1222 COVID-19 vaccine. General study results and limits: When two AZD1222 doses had been given, Spike-specific TCR breadth and depth rose. Baseline seropositivity occurred in only a handful of AZD1222 recipients. Reportedly, nearly half of unique spike TCRs recognized epitopes outside B.1.351/B.1.1.7 mutations. Females outnumbered males among donors, who were mostly white British; clonal diversity was possibly underestimated.

This CDR3 is 14 amino acids long. V lost 4 bases, J lost 0 bases, and 3 bases stayed unmatched. The V gene's germline CDR1 is SGHVS and CDR2 FQNEAQ. Data came from immunoSEQ multiplex PCR; TCRdb stores just in-frame clones and leaves some out. The sample yields more than 150,000 clones, 90% to 95% seen once. A remark on this clone: Its antigen is not identified.

The receptor comes from an adult who received the AZD1222 COVID-19 vaccine. This specimen consisted of peripheral blood, obtained 28 days after the second AZD1222 dose. The chain joins TRBV7-8 to TRBJ2-7; 7 bases match TRBD2. Written as DNA, the CDR3 is TGTGCCAGCAGCTCCCGGGACTACTCCTACGAGCAGTACTTC. Its translation is CASSSRDYSYEQYF.